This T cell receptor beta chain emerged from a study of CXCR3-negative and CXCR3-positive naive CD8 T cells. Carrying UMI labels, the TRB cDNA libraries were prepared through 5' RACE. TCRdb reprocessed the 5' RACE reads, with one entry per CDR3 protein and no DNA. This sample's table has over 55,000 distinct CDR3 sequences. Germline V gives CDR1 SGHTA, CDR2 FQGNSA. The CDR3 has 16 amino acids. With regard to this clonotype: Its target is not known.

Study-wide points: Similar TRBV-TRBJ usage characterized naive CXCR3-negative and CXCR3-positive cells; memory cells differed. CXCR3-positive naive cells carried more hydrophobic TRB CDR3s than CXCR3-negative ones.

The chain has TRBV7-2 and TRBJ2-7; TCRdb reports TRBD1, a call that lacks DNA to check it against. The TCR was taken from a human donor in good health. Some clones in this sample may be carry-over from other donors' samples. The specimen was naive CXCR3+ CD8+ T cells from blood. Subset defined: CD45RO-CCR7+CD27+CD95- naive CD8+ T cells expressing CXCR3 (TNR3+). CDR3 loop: CASSFGSPRVGYEQYF.